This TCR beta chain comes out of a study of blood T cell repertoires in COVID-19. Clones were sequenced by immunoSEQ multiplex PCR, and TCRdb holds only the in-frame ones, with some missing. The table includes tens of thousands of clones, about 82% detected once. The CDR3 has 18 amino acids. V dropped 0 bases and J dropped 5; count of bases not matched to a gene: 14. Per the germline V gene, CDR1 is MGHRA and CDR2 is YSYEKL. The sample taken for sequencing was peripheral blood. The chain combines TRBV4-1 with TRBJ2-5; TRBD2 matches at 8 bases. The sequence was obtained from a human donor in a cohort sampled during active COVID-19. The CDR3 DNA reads TGCGCCAGCAGCCAAGATCTTGGAAGCGGGAGAGGTAGGGAGACCCAGTACTTC. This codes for CASSQDLGSGRGRETQYF.